These 32 T cell receptor beta chains were sequenced from one sample in a study of blood T cell repertoires in COVID-19. Profiled with immunoSEQ multiplex PCR; TCRdb holds only in-frame clones, not every one. Of about 180,000 clones listed, about 86% are singletons. The sequencing input was peripheral blood. Receptors were obtained from a woman between 25 and 40 years old with active or convalescent COVID-19.

The rearrangement joins TRBV7-6 to TRBJ1-3, with D tentatively TRBD1 (6 bases). V was shortened by 4 bases and J by 2 bases, with 12 bases between the two germline ends. This CDR3 has 15 residues. Germline CDR1 is SGHVS and CDR2 is FNYEAQ. The CDR3 protein is CASSYNRDAGNTIYF. CDR3 in DNA: TGTGCCAGCAGCTACAACAGGGATGCTGGAAACACCATATATTTT.

The chain employs TRBV5-6 and TRBJ2-1; D may be TRBD2 (5 bases). The CDR3 length is 14 residues. The germline V gene encodes CDR1 SGHDT and CDR2 YYEEEE. The V and J ends lost 2 bases and 9 bases respectively, with 15 bases between them. CDR3 protein: CASSLIRSGGEQFF. DNA for the CDR3: TGTGCCAGCAGCTTAATCCGGAGTGGAGGTGAGCAGTTCTTC.

The V gene is TRBV20-1, the J gene TRBJ2-1; D perhaps matches TRBD1 (5 bases). V gave up 3 bases and J gave up 3 bases, with 21 bases separating them. CDR1 and CDR2 from the germline V gene are DFQATT and SNEGSKA (reference sequence). This CDR3 has 17 amino acids. In DNA, the CDR3 is TGCAGTGCTAGTCAACCGGACACCCCCAGATTCTACAATGAGCAGTTCTTC. Amino acid sequence: CSASQPDTPRFYNEQFF.

This clone has more than one count but fewer than ten. J is TRBJ1-5 and V is TRBV21-1. TRBV21-1 is shown as a pseudogene. CDR3 length: 17 amino acids. CDR3 sequence reads: CASSKARQKRLGQPQHF. DNA of the CDR3: TGTGCCAGCAGCAAAGCGCGCCAGAAACGGCTAGGTCAGCCCCAGCATTTT.

This chain uses TRBV11-2 with TRBJ1-4; D is possibly TRBD1 (6 bases). CDR3 length: 16 amino acids. The V end was cut by 5 bases, the J end by 5 bases, with 18 bases between. Germline values: CDR1 SGHAT, CDR2 FQNNGV. The CDR3: CASSQHRASDNEKLFF. Written as DNA, the CDR3 is TGTGCCAGCAGCCAACACAGGGCTTCCGACAATGAAAAACTGTTTTTT.

The sample holds one count of this clone. The chain recombines TRBV6-1 with TRBJ2-7, with 7 bases that match TRBD2. The CDR3 runs to 13 residues. Germline V gene lookup returns CDR1 MNHNS and CDR2 SASEGT. Trimming took 2 bases from V and 7 from J; bases not matched to a gene: 5. CDR3 residues: CASSELRGGEQYF. DNA of the CDR3: TGTGCCAGCAGTGAATTGAGGGGAGGGGAGCAGTACTTC.

The chain uses TRBV7-9 and TRBJ2-1, with 9 bases aligning to TRBD2. This CDR3 is 15 amino acids long. With 6 bases clipped from V and 2 bases from J, the junction kept 5 bases outside the gene matches. In germline, CDR1 is SEHNR, CDR2 FQNEAQ (reference sequence). In nucleotides, the CDR3 is TGTGCCAGCAGGGAGCGGGGGGTTACCTACAATGAGCAGTTCTTC. Protein product: CASRERGVTYNEQFF.

This chain uses TRBV10-3 with TRBJ2-2, with 9 bases aligning to TRBD1. This CDR3 contains 15 residues. Germline V gene data show CDR1 as ENHRY and CDR2 as SYGVKD. V dropped 6 bases and J dropped 1; count of bases not matched to a gene: 3. The chain's CDR3 is CAIRPDRGNTGELFF. DNA for the CDR3: TGTGCCATCAGACCGGACAGGGGGAACACCGGGGAGCTGTTTTTT.

This clone was detected only once. The chain employs TRBV5-8 and TRBJ1-4; D possibly corresponds to TRBD1 (6 bases). Trimming cost V 0 bases and J 4 bases, with 10 bases left between them. Germline assignment: CDR1 SGHTS and CDR2 YDEGEE. The CDR3 has 15 residues. The CDR3 spells CASSLGTDRNEKLFF. Written as DNA, the CDR3 is TGTGCCAGCAGCTTGGGGACAGACCGTAATGAAAAACTGTTTTTT. Complete variable domain (other parts from reference TRBV5-8 and TRBJ1-4): EAGVTQSPTHLIKTRGQQATLRCSPISGHTSVYWYQQALGLGLQFLLWYDEGEERNRGNFPPRFSGRQFPNYSSELNVNALELEDSALYLCASSLGTDRNEKLFFGSGTQLSVL.

The chain joins TRBV3-1 (or the pseudogene TRBV3-2) to TRBJ1-1; TRBD1 matches at 7 bases. CDR1 and CDR2 (germline): LGHDT, YNNKEL (reference sequence). The V and J ends lost 3 bases and 0 bases, in that order; junction bases with no gene match: 4. The CDR3 extends over 15 amino acids. The CDR3 sequence: CASSHNRGMNTEAFF. CDR3 bases: TGTGCCAGCAGCCATAACAGGGGTATGAACACTGAAGCTTTCTTT.

The rearrangement links TRBV21-1 to TRBJ1-4; the table's D call of TRBD1 was not tested on the DNA. TRBV21-1 is shown as a pseudogene. This CDR3 is 14 amino acids long. The CDR3 sequence is CASSQGQPNEKLFF. CDR3 in DNA: TGTGCCAGCAGCCAGGGACAGCCTAATGAAAAACTGTTTTTT.

Here the CDR3 DNA reads TGTGCCAGCAGCCAAGATTTGGCGGGGGATACGCAGTATTTT. Protein sequence: CASSQDLAGDTQYF. V is TRBV3-1 (or the pseudogene TRBV3-2) and J is TRBJ2-3; weak D call: TRBD2 (6 bases). CDR1 and CDR2 from the germline V gene are LGHDT and YNNKEL (reference sequence). The V end lost 0 bases, the J end lost 6 bases, and 10 bases lay between the germline ends. The CDR3 has 14 residues.

The chain couples TRBV18 to TRBJ2-3, with 8 bases identical to TRBD1. The CDR3 loop spans 13 amino acids. CDR1 and CDR2 (germline): KGHSH, LQKENI. V lost 3 bases, J lost 6 bases, and 2 bases stayed unmatched. For the CDR3, the DNA is TGTGCCAGCTCACCGACAGGGGTGGATACGCAGTATTTT. Translation: CASSPTGVDTQYF.

The chain combines TRBV29-1 with TRBJ1-5, with D perhaps matching TRBD1 (5 bases). The V gene lost 6 bases and the J gene lost 0 bases, with 12 bases spanning the gap. This CDR3 comprises 14 residues. Germline V gene lookup returns CDR1 SQVTM and CDR2 ANQGSEA. Here the CDR3 reads CSVRGGDSNQPQHF. The CDR3 region has the DNA TGCAGCGTCCGGGGGGGGGATAGCAATCAGCCCCAGCATTTT.

The chain employs TRBV10-3 and TRBJ2-3, with 11 positions matching TRBD1. The CDR3 is 16 residues long. The germline gives CDR1 ENHRY, CDR2 SYGVKD. The trim removed 4 bases at V and 0 bases at J, leaving 3 bases unmatched. The CDR3 DNA reads TGTGCCATCAGTGGGACAGGGGGCTCAAGCACAGATACGCAGTATTTT. Protein sequence: CAISGTGGSSTDTQYF.

The chain uses TRBV27 and TRBJ1-2; no clear D. The germline V gene encodes CDR1 MNHEY and CDR2 SMNVEV (reference sequence). Deletions cut 2 bases from V and 8 bases from J, with 12 bases between. This CDR3 is 13 amino acids long. The CDR3 spells CASSLGGPQGYTF. In DNA, the CDR3 is TGTGCCAGCAGTTTAGGAGGGCCCCAAGGCTACACCTTC.

The chain employs TRBV5-4 and TRBJ2-1; 8 bases align to TRBD2. The CDR3 spans 14 residues. Germline CDR1 SGHNT, CDR2 YYREEE (reference sequence). V lost 2 bases and J lost 9; bases outside the gene matches: 7. CDR3 nucleotide sequence: TGTGCCAGCAGCTTTAGCGGGAATAGGGGTGAGCAGTTCTTC. It yields the protein CASSFSGNRGEQFF.

V gene TRBV3-1 (or the pseudogene TRBV3-2) combines with J gene TRBJ1-2, with D perhaps matching TRBD1 (5 bases). Germline lookup yields CDR1 LGHDT and CDR2 YNNKEL (reference sequence). V was pared by 4 bases and J by 4 bases, with 16 bases between. The CDR3 loop spans 15 amino acids. CDR3 bases: TGTGCCAGCAGCCCGCCTTCCGGGGGACCCTATGGCTACACCTTC. It encodes CASSPPSGGPYGYTF.

The rearrangement uses TRBV9 and TRBJ2-5, with 11 bases matching TRBD2. The ends lost 0 bases at V and 1 base at J; junction bases unmatched: 8. This CDR3 is 18 amino acids long. Germline CDR1 and CDR2: SGDLS and YYNGEE. Here the CDR3 DNA reads TGTGCCAGCAGCGTAGATCGGACTAGCGGGTATTTCCAAGAGACCCAGTACTTC. It is translated as CASSVDRTSGYFQETQYF.

The chain uses TRBV21-1 and TRBJ2-2; whether TRBD1, the table's D call, matches the DNA was not checked. TRBV21-1 is listed as a pseudogene. The CDR3 is 14 amino acids. CDR3: CATPTGANTGELFF. CDR3 nucleotide sequence: TGTGCCACCCCGACAGGGGCTAACACCGGGGAGCTGTTTTTT.

The CDR3 region is CASSLGAGGAYEQYF. CDR3 DNA sequence: TGTGCCAGCAGCTTAGGGGCAGGGGGCGCCTACGAGCAGTACTTC. This chain joins TRBV7-6 and TRBJ2-7, with 8 bases identical to TRBD1. CDR1 and CDR2 (germline): SGHVS, FNYEAQ. This CDR3 region has 15 residues. With V trimmed by 1 base and J by 2 bases, 4 bases remained unmatched.

The chain carries TRBV21-1 and TRBJ1-1; the table's TRBD1 call for D was not verified on the DNA. TRBV21-1 is given as a pseudogene. The CDR3 has 14 amino acids. The CDR3 reads CASSKARGSTEAFF. CDR3 nucleotides: TGTGCCAGCAGCAAAGCCAGGGGAAGCACTGAAGCTTTCTTT.

V and J are TRBV6-1 and TRBJ1-6; D gene unclear. The CDR3 totals 13 residues. Trimming stripped 2 bases from V and 6 bases from J, with 5 bases between. From germline, CDR1 is MNHNS and CDR2 SASEGT. The CDR3 DNA reads as TGTGCCAGCAGTGAAAGCGGTAATTCACCCCTCCACTTT. This translates into CASSESGNSPLHF.

The chain recombines TRBV6-6 with TRBJ2-2; D is undetermined. Germline lookup yields CDR1 MNHNY and CDR2 SVGAGI (reference sequence). The germline V and J ends were trimmed by 2 bases and 7 bases, with 8 bases remaining between them. The CDR3 is 13 amino acids. CDR3 amino acids: CASSYLFLGELFF. Written as DNA, the CDR3 is TGTGCCAGCAGTTACCTATTTCTCGGGGAGCTGTTTTTT.

The CDR3 nucleotides are TGTGCCAGCAGCCACGCGGACAGGGAATCACCCCTCCACTTT. Protein: CASSHADRESPLHF. This chain uses TRBV3-1 (or the pseudogene TRBV3-2) with TRBJ1-6, with 8 bases aligning to TRBD1. The germline gives CDR1 LGHDT, CDR2 YNNKEL (reference sequence). The CDR3 contains 14 residues. V shed 3 bases and J 10 bases; nucleotides not matched to a gene: 5.

The chain joins TRBV30 to TRBJ1-5; 7 bases are a match to TRBD1. The CDR3 contains 15 residues. Germline CDR1 and CDR2: GTSNPN and SVGIG (reference sequence). The trim removed 1 base at V and 0 bases at J, leaving 3 bases unmatched. In nucleotides, the CDR3 is TGTGCCTGGAGTGGAGGGACAGTTAGCAATCAGCCCCAGCATTTT. This translates into CAWSGGTVSNQPQHF.

The rearrangement joins TRBV30 to TRBJ1-1, with D possibly matching TRBD1 (6 bases). From germline, CDR1 is GTSNPN and CDR2 SVGIG (reference sequence). V was pared by 7 bases and J by 1 base, with 10 bases between. This CDR3 is built from 12 residues. DNA of the CDR3: TGTGCCTCCCGACAGGCGAACACTGAAGCTTTCTTT. Translation: CASRQANTEAFF.

The rearrangement links TRBV18 to TRBJ2-7, with 8 bases lining up with TRBD1. Germline assignment: CDR1 KGHSH and CDR2 LQKENI. This CDR3 region has 15 residues. After removal of 3 bases from V and 2 bases from J, the junction contained 6 bases not matched to a gene. The CDR3 sequence is CASSPGTGGTYEQYF. In DNA, the CDR3 is TGTGCCAGCTCACCCGGTACAGGGGGAACCTACGAGCAGTACTTC.

The chain carries TRBV5-3 and TRBJ2-1, with TRBD2 matching over 7 bases. TRBV5-3 is noted as an ORF with a role that remains uncertain. With 3 bases clipped from V and 5 bases from J, the junction kept 11 bases outside the gene matches. The CDR3 is 16 residues long. DNA for the CDR3: TGTGCCAGAAGCTGCGGAGAGCGGGAACGAAACAATGAGCAGTTCTTC. Its translation is CARSCGERERNNEQFF.

The chain carries TRBV7-9 and TRBJ1-6, with no clear D. There are 14 residues in the CDR3. V was trimmed by 0 bases and J by 6 bases, leaving 6 bases between them. Germline V CDR1 and CDR2: SEHNR, FQNEAQ (reference sequence). The CDR3 DNA sequence: TGTGCCAGCAGCTTAGCACTCGGTAATTCACCCCTCCACTTT. Translated, it gives CASSLALGNSPLHF.

This clone appeared a single time. CDR3 amino acids: CASSQERLARLNSPLHF. The CDR3 DNA reads TGTGCCAGCAGCCAAGAGCGGCTGGCGAGGCTGAATTCACCCCTCCACTTT. The gene calls are TRBV3-1 (or the pseudogene TRBV3-2) and TRBJ1-6, with no clear D. There are 17 residues in the CDR3. V dropped 0 bases and J dropped 7 bases, with 16 bases sitting between them. CDR1 is LGHDT, CDR2 YNNKEL, per germline (reference sequence).

This clone has only a few counts. V gene TRBV5-6 combines with J gene TRBJ1-2; D call uncertain. CDR3 length equals 15 residues. The V end lost 1 base, the J end lost 7 bases, and 17 bases lay between the germline ends. CDR1 SGHDT and CDR2 YYEEEE come from the germline V gene. The CDR3 bases are TGTGCCAGCAGCTTGACGAACCGGGTTGTCGGTGGCTACACCTTC. Its translation: CASSLTNRVVGGYTF.